This entry describes one T cell receptor beta chain. Its antigen remains undetermined. There are no base qualities to consult, and no much larger clone falls within one base. The sequencing machine was an Illumina HiSeq 2500. Quantitative 5'-RACE with molecular barcodes was used to prepare TCR beta libraries. The authors processed their data as follows. To identify disease-linked TCR variants, a new computational method was used, one built on a probabilistic model of VDJ rearrangement. TCRdb handled the public reads itself, with Q25 trimming in fastp and clone calling in MiXCR, and kept productive beta chains. Entries are consolidated by CDR3 protein sequence, retaining the most common genes and DNA. The V and J calls were determined by TCRdb, not by the authors. The sample contains some 40,000 distinct CDR3 sequences, 9% to 12% of them found a single time. Jointly, the top ten make up around 15% of the sample.

The data originate from a study of CD8 T cells in ankylosing spondylitis (dated by TCRdb to 2017 to 2019). Describing the broader study: To find TCR variants linked to disease, the study profiled T cell receptor beta repertoires in ankylosing spondylitis patients and healthy donors. The whole study cohort included about a hundred healthy donors and 20 to 30 ankylosing spondylitis patients. Peripheral blood was sampled, and synovial fluid was also collected from ankylosing spondylitis patients. Here is what the overall study found, with its caveats: Some motif variants were previously reported in synovial fluid and blood of reactive arthritis patients, suggesting common disease-initiation mechanisms. Blood from ankylosing spondylitis patients appeared to be characterized by a TCR beta motif made up of several highly homologous amino acid variants. The disease-linked clones were reported as significantly enriched in matched synovial fluid samples from ankylosing spondylitis patients. The disease-linked clones showed a CD8+ phenotype and occurred at relatively low frequencies in peripheral blood.

The material sequenced was blood, either unsorted or a sorted T cell fraction (not recorded which). The origin of this receptor is a male donor with ankylosing spondylitis or in good health (not recorded which).

The DNA sequence reads TGTGCCAGCAGCCCCCGTGACTTGAGCTCCTACAATGAGCAGTTCTTC. Its translation reads: CASSPRDLSSYNEQFF. The sequence joins TRBV7-6 to TRBJ2-1; the D gene remains uncertain. Reading from cysteine to phenylalanine, the CDR3 counts 16 amino acids. Here the CDR3 DNA is all that survives: 48 bases in frame from base 1. V and J are truncated by 5 bases and 0 bases respectively, leaving an intervening sequence of 14 bases. The germline V gene provides CDR1 SGHVS and CDR2 FNYEAQ.